The text below deals with one T cell receptor (beta chain). Its antigen is undetermined. These data belong to a study of brain T cells in children with intractable seizures. Regarding the study as a whole: Pre-surgery blood may have been undersampled, hiding some clones. Patients' HCMV serostatus was unknown; virus specificity rests on CDR3 similarity alone.

Sequenced by immunoSEQ multiplex PCR; TCRdb stores in-frame clones only, minus some. Counted here are about 76,000 clones, just over 90% occurring once; the ten biggest clones make up less than 2%. CDR3 size: 15 residues. Trimming took 10 bases from V and 6 from J; bases not matched to a gene: 16. CDR1 is SNHLY and CDR2 is FYNNEI in the germline V gene. At least one anti-epileptic drug was given before surgery. The sample here was peripheral blood, taken at surgery. The receptor was isolated from a boy in the first two years of life with tuberous sclerosis and intractable seizures. V is TRBV2 and J is TRBJ2-3, with TRBD1 matching over 7 bases. Here the CDR3 reads CATRQDRPLEDTQYF. In DNA, the CDR3 is TGTGCCACCAGACAGGACAGGCCTCTCGAGGATACGCAGTATTTT. The complete variable domain, with remaining parts taken from reference TRBV2 and TRBJ2-3, reads EPEVTQTPSHQVTQMGQEVILRCVPISNHLYFYWYRQILGQKVEFLVSFYNNEISEKSEIFDDQFSVERPDGSNFTLKIRSTKLEDSAMYFCATRQDRPLEDTQYFGPGTRLTVL.